The next 17 T cell receptor beta chains were all read from a single sample in a study of blood T cell repertoires in COVID-19. Profiling relied on immunoSEQ multiplex PCR, and the TCRdb table lists in-frame clones only, not all of them. The sample includes 200,000 to 250,000 clones, more than 75% of them seen just once. Sequenced material: peripheral blood. All receptors derive from a woman between 65 and 79 years old with COVID-19, enrolled during active disease.

This chain connects TRBV12-3 or TRBV12-4 to TRBJ1-6; no clear D gene. Trimming left V 8 bases short and J 9 bases short, with 14 bases between. This CDR3 has 13 residues. CDR3 nucleotides: TGTGCCAGCTTTCTCGACGCAGGTTCACCCCTCCACTTT. Encoded protein: CASFLDAGSPLHF.

This chain connects TRBV28 to TRBJ2-7; 8 bases align to TRBD1. The trim removed 8 bases at V and 6 bases at J, leaving 6 bases unmatched. Germline assignment: CDR1 MDHEN and CDR2 SYDVKM. The CDR3 is 12 residues long. This CDR3 reads CASLYTGGEQYF. The CDR3 coding sequence is TGTGCCAGCCTATACACAGGGGGCGAGCAGTACTTC.

The V and J genes are TRBV3-1 (or the pseudogene TRBV3-2) and TRBJ2-5; D possibly corresponds to TRBD2 (5 bases). Germline assignment: CDR1 LGHDT and CDR2 YNNKEL (reference sequence). The CDR3 is 15 amino acids. Trimming removed 5 bases at V and 2 bases at J, with 15 bases between. The CDR3 bases are TGTGCCAGCAGCTCTCCTGGCGGGCTACAAGAGACCCAGTACTTC. This encodes CASSSPGGLQETQYF.

V gene TRBV2 combines with J gene TRBJ2-7; a possible D gene is TRBD1 (6 bases). Per germline, CDR1 SNHLY and CDR2 FYNNEI. Trimming pared 6 bases from V and 2 bases from J, leaving 11 bases between. This CDR3 spans 13 amino acids. In DNA form, the CDR3 reads TGTGCCAGCAGGAATTCAGGGGCCTACGAGCAGTACTTC. Amino acids: CASRNSGAYEQYF.

This chain joins TRBV7-2 and TRBJ2-1; 8 nucleotides align to TRBD2. V trimming: 3 bases; J trimming: 0 bases; junction bases outside the gene matches: 4. CDR3 length: 16 amino acids. Germline CDR1 and CDR2: SGHTA and FQGNSA. The CDR3 DNA reads TGTGCCAGCAGCTTCCACGGGACTAGCTCCTACAATGAGCAGTTCTTC. It translates to CASSFHGTSSYNEQFF.

The chain employs TRBV10-3 and TRBJ2-1; tentatively, D is TRBD2 (6 bases). Germline V CDR1 and CDR2: ENHRY, SYGVKD. The CDR3 contains 14 residues. V dropped 3 bases and J dropped 4 bases, with 10 bases sitting between them. The chain's CDR3 is CAISDGGGYNEQFF. CDR3 nucleotide sequence: TGTGCCATCAGTGATGGGGGAGGATACAATGAGCAGTTCTTC.

The rearrangement links TRBV28 to TRBJ2-1; possible D gene TRBD2, 6 bases. Trimming stripped 3 bases from V and 8 bases from J, with 14 bases between. There are 14 residues in the CDR3. Per germline, CDR1 MDHEN and CDR2 SYDVKM. The CDR3 DNA is TGTGCCAGCAGTTTCGTGGGAGGCCACCATGAGCAGTTCTTC. Its protein is CASSFVGGHHEQFF.

The chain carries TRBV9 and TRBJ2-2, with TRBD2 matching 7 bases. J gave up 0 bases and V 5 bases, and 4 bases lay outside the gene matches. This CDR3 has 15 residues. Looked up from germline, CDR1 is SGDLS and CDR2 is YYNGEE. The CDR3: CASRETSTNTGELFF. Here the CDR3 DNA reads TGTGCCAGCAGAGAGACTAGCACGAACACCGGGGAGCTGTTTTTT. The whole variable domain, filled in from reference TRBV9 and TRBJ2-2, reads DSGVTQTPKHLITATGQRVTLRCSPRSGDLSVYWYQQSLDQGLQFLIQYYNGEERAKGNILERFSAQQFPDLHSELNLSSLELGDSALYFCASRETSTNTGELFFGEGSRLTVL.

The V gene is TRBV7-2, the J gene TRBJ2-3, with D perhaps matching TRBD2 (5 bases). The CDR3 runs 14 residues. V dropped 3 bases and J dropped 5 bases, with 12 bases sitting between them. Germline V CDR1 and CDR2: SGHTA, FQGNSA. This CDR3 is CASSFLSGIDTQYF. The CDR3 DNA reads TGTGCCAGCAGCTTCCTTTCGGGGATAGATACGCAGTATTTT.

This clone has more than one count but fewer than ten. V is TRBV3-1 (or the pseudogene TRBV3-2) and J is TRBJ1-1; D gene unclear. The length of the CDR3 is 14 residues. The germline CDR1 and CDR2 sequences are LGHDT and YNNKEL (reference sequence). The germline V and J ends were trimmed by 5 bases and 0 bases, with 10 bases remaining between them. CDR3 nucleotides: TGTGCCAGCAGCTACTCCGGGGTGAACACTGAAGCTTTCTTT. Its translation is CASSYSGVNTEAFF.

The V and J genes are TRBV9 and TRBJ2-4, with 7 bases matching TRBD2. CDR1 is SGDLS and CDR2 is YYNGEE in the germline V gene. The CDR3 has 17 residues. The ends lost 0 bases at V and 0 bases at J; junction bases unmatched: 6. The CDR3, as DNA: TGTGCCAGCAGCGTAGAGGCCGGCGGGGGAGCCAAAAACATTCAGTACTTC. It translates to CASSVEAGGGAKNIQYF.

The J gene is TRBJ2-7, the V gene TRBV6-5; 9 nucleotides match TRBD1. This CDR3 spans 14 amino acids. CDR1 MNHEY and CDR2 SVGAGI come from the germline V gene. Germline trimming cut 8 bases from V and 1 base from J; bases unmatched to any gene: 6. The CDR3 spells CASRAGTGSYEQYF. DNA of the CDR3: TGTGCCAGCCGGGCGGGGACAGGGTCCTACGAGCAGTACTTC.

This chain uses TRBV12-2 with TRBJ1-2; the tabulated D call, TRBD1, remains unverified against the DNA. TRBV12-2 is recorded as a pseudogene. The CDR3 has 15 amino acids. CDR3 DNA: TGTGCAAGTCGCTTGCACTGGGGCCATAACTATGGCTACACCTTC. Amino acid sequence: CASRLHWGHNYGYTF.

This clone was recorded only once. DNA of the CDR3: TGTGCCAGCAAGGGATGGGGACTCCAAGAGACCCAGTACTTC. This codes for CASKGWGLQETQYF. The rearrangement links TRBV6-6 to TRBJ2-5; the D gene is possibly TRBD2 (6 bases). The CDR3 has 14 amino acids. V gave up 7 bases and J gave up 1 base, with 13 bases separating them. CDR1 MNHNY and CDR2 SVGAGI come from the germline V gene (reference sequence).

The J gene is TRBJ2-1, the V gene TRBV20-1; D possibly corresponds to TRBD2 (6 bases). Per germline, CDR1 DFQATT and CDR2 SNEGSKA (reference sequence). The CDR3 is made up of 11 amino acids. V was clipped by 6 bases and J by 8 bases, with 11 bases between them. DNA for the CDR3: TGCAGTGCGAGCCTAGCGCATGAGCAGTTCTTC. It specifies CSASLAHEQFF.

This chain uses TRBV7-3 with TRBJ1-1; 8 bases are a match to TRBD1. Looked up from germline, CDR1 is SGHTA and CDR2 is FQGTGA. The CDR3 totals 14 residues. After removal of 5 bases from V and 1 base from J, the junction contained 3 bases not matched to a gene. CDR3 sequence (DNA): TGTGCCAGCAGCCCGACAGGGGAGAACACTGAAGCTTTCTTT. It encodes CASSPTGENTEAFF.

The chain combines TRBV20-1 with TRBJ1-2; 9 nucleotides align to TRBD1. With 3 bases clipped from V and 5 bases from J, the junction kept 4 bases outside the gene matches. The germline CDR1 and CDR2 sequences are DFQATT and SNEGSKA (reference sequence). The CDR3 spans 13 residues. CDR3 in DNA: TGCAGTGCTAGTTTGGGACAGGGTTATGGCTACACCTTC. This sequence encodes CSASLGQGYGYTF.